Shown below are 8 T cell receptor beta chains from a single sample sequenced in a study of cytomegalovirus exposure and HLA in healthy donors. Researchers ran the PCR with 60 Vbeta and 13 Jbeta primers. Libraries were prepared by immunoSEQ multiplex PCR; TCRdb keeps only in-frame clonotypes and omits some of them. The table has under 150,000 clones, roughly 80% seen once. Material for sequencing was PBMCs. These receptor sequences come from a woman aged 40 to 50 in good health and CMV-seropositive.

As DNA, the CDR3 is TGTGCCTGGAGGCCCATGGGGACAGGGAGCAATCAGCCCCAGCATTTT. Translated: CAWRPMGTGSNQPQHF. V gene TRBV30 combines with J gene TRBJ1-5, with 9 positions matching TRBD1. Trimming at V came to 3 bases and at J to 1 base, leaving 7 bases not matched to a gene. The V gene's germline CDR1 is GTSNPN and CDR2 SVGIG (reference sequence). The CDR3 has 16 residues.

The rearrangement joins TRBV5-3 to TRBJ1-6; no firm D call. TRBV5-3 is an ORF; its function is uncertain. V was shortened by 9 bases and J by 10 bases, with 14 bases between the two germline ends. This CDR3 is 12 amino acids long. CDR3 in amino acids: CANIRGDSPLHF. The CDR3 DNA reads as TGTGCCAATATTCGGGGTGACTCACCCCTCCACTTT.

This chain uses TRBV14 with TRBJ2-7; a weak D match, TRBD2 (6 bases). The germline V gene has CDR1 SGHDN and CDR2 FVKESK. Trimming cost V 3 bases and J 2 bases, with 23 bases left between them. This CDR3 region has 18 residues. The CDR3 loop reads CASSQGGGSGSYPYEQYF. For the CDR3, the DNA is TGTGCCAGCAGCCAGGGAGGAGGCTCGGGATCGTACCCCTACGAGCAGTACTTC.

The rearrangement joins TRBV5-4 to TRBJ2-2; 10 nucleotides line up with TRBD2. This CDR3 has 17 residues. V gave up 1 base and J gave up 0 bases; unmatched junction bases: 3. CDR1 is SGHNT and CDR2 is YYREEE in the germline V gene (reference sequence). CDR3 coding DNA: TGTGCCAGCAGCTTGCCTACTAGCGGGGCGAACACCGGGGAGCTGTTTTTT. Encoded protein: CASSLPTSGANTGELFF.

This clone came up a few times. The CDR3 protein is CASSDRENTGELFF. The CDR3 DNA follows: TGTGCCAGCAGCGACAGGGAAAACACCGGGGAGCTGTTTTTT. This chain uses TRBV7-3 with TRBJ2-2; 7 nucleotides line up with TRBD1. V gave up 5 bases and J gave up 2 bases; unmatched junction bases: 2. CDR3 length equals 14 residues. Germline V gives CDR1 SGHTA, CDR2 FQGTGA.

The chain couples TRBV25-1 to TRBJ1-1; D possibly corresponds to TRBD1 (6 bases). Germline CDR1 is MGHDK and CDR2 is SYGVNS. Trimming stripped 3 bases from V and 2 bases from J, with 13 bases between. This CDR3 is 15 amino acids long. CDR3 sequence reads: CASSETGYLNTEAFF. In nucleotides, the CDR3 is TGTGCCAGCAGTGAGACAGGATATCTAAACACTGAAGCTTTCTTT.

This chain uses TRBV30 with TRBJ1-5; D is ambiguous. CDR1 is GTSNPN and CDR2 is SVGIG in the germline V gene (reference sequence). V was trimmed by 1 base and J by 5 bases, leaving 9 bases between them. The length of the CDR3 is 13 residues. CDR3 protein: CAWSARGDQPQHF. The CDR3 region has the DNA TGTGCCTGGAGTGCTCGCGGAGATCAGCCCCAGCATTTT.

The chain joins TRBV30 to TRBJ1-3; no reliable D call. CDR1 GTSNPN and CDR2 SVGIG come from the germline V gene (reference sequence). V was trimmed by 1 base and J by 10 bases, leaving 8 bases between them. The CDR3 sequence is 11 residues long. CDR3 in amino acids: CAWSEPLTIYF. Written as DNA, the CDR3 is TGTGCCTGGAGTGAGCCGCTAACCATATATTTT. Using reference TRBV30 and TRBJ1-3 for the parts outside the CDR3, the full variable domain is SQTIHQWPATLVQPVGSPLSLECTVEGTSNPNLYWYRQAAGRGLQLLFYSVGIGQISSEVPQNLSASRPQDRQFILSSKKLLLSDSGFYLCAWSEPLTIYFGEGSWLTVV.